Shown below are 10 T cell receptor beta chains from a single sample sequenced in a study of identical twins. MiXCR, run by TCRdb on the 5' RACE reads, gives a single entry per CDR3 protein. The sample records under 400,000 distinct CDR3 sequences, about 10% being singletons. The sequenced material came from naive T cells sorted from blood. The receptors here all came from a woman aged 45 to 65 in good health.

The rearrangement links TRBV30 to TRBJ2-1, with TRBD2 matching over 9 bases. In germline, CDR1 is GTSNPN, CDR2 SVGIG (reference sequence). This CDR3 is built from 15 residues. Trimming removed 0 bases from V and 5 bases from J; junction bases left unmatched: 5. CDR3 DNA sequence: TGTGCCTGGAGTGTAGGGACTAGCTCAAACAATGAGCAGTTCTTC. The encoded protein is CAWSVGTSSNNEQFF.

This clonotype was found a few times. V usage is TRBV10-3 and J usage is TRBJ1-2, with no clear D. Per germline, CDR1 ENHRY and CDR2 SYGVKD. The CDR3 length is 13 residues. V lost 7 bases to trimming and J lost 7 bases, with 16 bases between them. CDR3 sequence (DNA): TGTGCCATCACAGCGGCAGTACAATCTGGCTACACCTTC. This encodes CAITAAVQSGYTF.

This clonotype was seen repeatedly, ten times or more. The rearrangement uses TRBV10-3 and TRBJ2-1; 7 nucleotides align to TRBD1. Looked up from germline, CDR1 is ENHRY and CDR2 is SYGVKD. The J segment lost 5 bases and the V segment lost 4 bases, leaving 5 bases of the junction unmatched. The CDR3 totals 14 residues. The CDR3 DNA is TGTGCCATCAGTGTGAAGGGGGCAGACAATGAGCAGTTCTTC. Protein sequence: CAISVKGADNEQFF.

This clonotype has a count of ten or more. This chain uses TRBV29-1 with TRBJ2-7; D is undetermined. The germline CDR1 and CDR2 sequences are SQVTM and ANQGSEA. This CDR3 region has 12 residues. V shed 4 bases and J shed 0 bases, with 7 bases lying between them. The CDR3, as DNA: TGCAGCGTTGGGGGAAGCTCCTACGAGCAGTACTTC. Protein: CSVGGSSYEQYF.

This clonotype was counted at least ten times. V gene TRBV4-2 combines with J gene TRBJ2-7, with 7 bases matching TRBD2. CDR1 LGHNA and CDR2 YNFKEQ come from the germline V gene. The junction had 6 bases not matched to a gene; V was cut back by 0 bases and J by 4 bases. The CDR3 spans 15 residues. CDR3 nucleotide sequence: TGTGCCAGCAGCCAAGAGGCGGGAGTCAAGTACGAGCAGTACTTC. Encoded protein: CASSQEAGVKYEQYF.

This clonotype was observed at least ten times. The V call is TRBV6-1, the J call TRBJ2-2, with TRBD1 identical over 9 bases. The CDR3 length is 17 residues. Trimming took 2 bases from V and 6 from J; bases not matched to a gene: 10. CDR1 and CDR2 from the germline V gene are MNHNS and SASEGT. This CDR3 reads CASSEWGVTGGAGELFF. The CDR3 nucleotides read TGTGCCAGCAGTGAATGGGGGGTGACAGGGGGGGCCGGGGAGCTGTTTTTT.

The chain has TRBV18 and TRBJ1-6, with D hard to call. The CDR3 contains 15 residues. Germline values: CDR1 KGHSH, CDR2 LQKENI. V was pared by 8 bases and J by 0 bases, with 11 bases between. The CDR3 DNA sequence: TGTGCCAGCCGTGCTACTAGCTCCTATAATTCACCCCTCCACTTT. It is translated as CASRATSSYNSPLHF.

The sample holds a few counts of this clonotype. The genes are TRBV6-2 or TRBV6-3 and TRBJ1-5; no clear D gene. CDR1 and CDR2 from the germline V gene are MNHEY and SVGEGT. There are 13 residues in the CDR3. Trimming cost V 2 bases and J 4 bases, with 6 bases left between them. This CDR3 is CASSYGENQPQHF. In DNA, the CDR3 is TGTGCCAGCAGTTACGGCGAGAATCAGCCCCAGCATTTT.

In this sample, this clonotype turned up many times. The chain carries TRBV5-1 and TRBJ2-7, with 7 bases identical to TRBD1. Germline CDR1 and CDR2: SGHRS and YFSETQ. J gave up 6 bases and V 0 bases, and 6 bases lay outside the gene matches. This CDR3 contains 14 residues. The CDR3 DNA follows: TGCGCCAGCAGCTTGGGGCAGGGGGACCCCGAGCAGTACTTC. Residues: CASSLGQGDPEQYF.

The rearrangement links TRBV9 to TRBJ2-1, with TRBD2 identical over 8 bases. The CDR3 totals 14 residues. V gave up 2 bases and J gave up 9 bases; unmatched junction bases: 7. The germline CDR1 and CDR2 sequences are SGDLS and YYNGEE. The CDR3 spells CASSVSGAGGEQFF. CDR3 bases: TGTGCCAGCAGCGTCTCGGGGGCGGGAGGTGAGCAGTTCTTC.